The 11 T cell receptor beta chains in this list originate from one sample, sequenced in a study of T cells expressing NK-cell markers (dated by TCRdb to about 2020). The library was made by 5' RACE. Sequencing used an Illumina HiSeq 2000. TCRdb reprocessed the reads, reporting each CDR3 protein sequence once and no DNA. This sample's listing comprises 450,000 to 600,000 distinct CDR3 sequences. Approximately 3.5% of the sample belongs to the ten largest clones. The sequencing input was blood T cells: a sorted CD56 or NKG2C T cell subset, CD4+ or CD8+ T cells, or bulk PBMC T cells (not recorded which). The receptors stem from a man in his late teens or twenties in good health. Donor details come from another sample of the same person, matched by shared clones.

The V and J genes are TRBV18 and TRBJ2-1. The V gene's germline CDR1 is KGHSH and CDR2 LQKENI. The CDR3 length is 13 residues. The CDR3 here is CASSPLRVNEQFF.

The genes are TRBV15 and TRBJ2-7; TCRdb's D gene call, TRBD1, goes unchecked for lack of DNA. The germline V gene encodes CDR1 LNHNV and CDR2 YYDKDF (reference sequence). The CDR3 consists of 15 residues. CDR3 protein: CATSRVGQGASEQYF.

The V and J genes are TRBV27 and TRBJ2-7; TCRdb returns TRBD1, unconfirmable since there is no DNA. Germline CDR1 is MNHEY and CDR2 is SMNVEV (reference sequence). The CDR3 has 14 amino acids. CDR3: CATSAERPPYEQYF.

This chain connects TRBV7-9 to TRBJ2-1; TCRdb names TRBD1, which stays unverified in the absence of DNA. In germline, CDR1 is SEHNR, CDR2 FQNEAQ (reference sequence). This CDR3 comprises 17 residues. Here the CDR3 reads CASGTIGSFLLVDEQFF.

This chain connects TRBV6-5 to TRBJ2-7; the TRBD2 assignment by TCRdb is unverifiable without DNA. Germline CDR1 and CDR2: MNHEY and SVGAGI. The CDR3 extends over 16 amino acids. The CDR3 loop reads CASSYPRTSGSYEQYF.

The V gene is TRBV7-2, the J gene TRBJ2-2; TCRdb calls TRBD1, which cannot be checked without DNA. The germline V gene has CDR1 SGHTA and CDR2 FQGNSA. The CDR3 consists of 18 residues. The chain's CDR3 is CASSLATTGVLITGELFF.

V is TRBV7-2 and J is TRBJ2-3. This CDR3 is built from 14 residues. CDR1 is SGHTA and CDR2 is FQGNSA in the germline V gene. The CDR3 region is CASSSFISTDTQYF.

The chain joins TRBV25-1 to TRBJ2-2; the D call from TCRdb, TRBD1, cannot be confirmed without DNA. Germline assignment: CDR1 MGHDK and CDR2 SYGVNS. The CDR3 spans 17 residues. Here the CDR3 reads CASSPPYAEDNTGELFF.

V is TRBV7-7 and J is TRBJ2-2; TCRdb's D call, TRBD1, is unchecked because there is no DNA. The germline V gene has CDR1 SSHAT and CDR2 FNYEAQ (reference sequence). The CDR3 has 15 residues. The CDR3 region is CASSLGAGGDGELFF.

The CDR3 sequence is CASTIGFSNQPQHF. The chain joins TRBV12-3 or TRBV12-4 to TRBJ1-5. The CDR3 is 14 amino acids.

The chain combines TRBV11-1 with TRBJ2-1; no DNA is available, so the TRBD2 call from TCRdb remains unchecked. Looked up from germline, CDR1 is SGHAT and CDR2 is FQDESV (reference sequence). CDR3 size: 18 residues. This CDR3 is CASSRGTGGYRGRNEQFF. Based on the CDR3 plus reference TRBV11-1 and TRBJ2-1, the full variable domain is EAEVAQSPRYKITEKSQAVAFWCDPISGHATLYWYRQILGQGPELLVQFQDESVVDDSQLPKDRFSAERLKGVDSTLKIQPAELGDSAMYLCASSRGTGGYRGRNEQFFGPGTRLTVL.